The next 32 T cell receptor beta chains were all read from a single sample in a study of blood T cell repertoires in COVID-19. Profiled with immunoSEQ multiplex PCR; TCRdb holds only in-frame clones, not every one. This sample has roughly 14,000 clones, with around 78% found just once. Sequenced: peripheral blood. These receptors were obtained from a man in his 70s with acute or convalescent COVID-19.

This clone has more than one count but fewer than ten. The V gene is TRBV2, the J gene TRBJ2-1; possibly TRBD1 for D (7 bases). The CDR3 has 16 residues. CDR1 and CDR2 from the germline V gene are SNHLY and FYNNEI. V shed 2 bases and J shed 1 base, with 12 bases lying between them. In nucleotides, the CDR3 is TGTGCCAGCAGTGAACAGGGGGGTTTGTCCTACAATGAGCAGTTCTTC. Translation: CASSEQGGLSYNEQFF.

This clone was counted between two and nine times. This chain uses TRBV30 with TRBJ1-1; possible D gene TRBD1, 6 bases. There are 17 residues in the CDR3. Germline CDR1 reads GTSNPN; CDR2 reads SVGIG (reference sequence). V dropped 2 bases and J dropped 3 bases, with 22 bases sitting between them. This chain's CDR3 is CAWSLMTGGVGYTEAFF. DNA for the CDR3: TGTGCCTGGAGTCTTATGACAGGTGGGGTAGGTTACACTGAAGCTTTCTTT.

This clone was found a few times. The chain couples TRBV6-2 or TRBV6-3 to TRBJ2-1; 11 positions match TRBD1. Germline V gene sequence: CDR1 MNHEY, CDR2 SVGEGT. V gave up 4 bases and J gave up 8 bases; unmatched junction bases: 7. The CDR3 length is 15 residues. For the CDR3, the DNA is TGTGCCAGCAGTTGGAGAGGACAGGGGGCGGATGAGCAGTTCTTC. Translating gives CASSWRGQGADEQFF.

The chain links TRBV10-1 to TRBJ2-1; 7 bases agree with TRBD2. Germline V gene sequence: CDR1 WNHNN, CDR2 SYGVQD (reference sequence). The CDR3 is made up of 15 amino acids. Losses at the gene ends were 7 bases for V and 6 bases for J; bases not matched to a gene: 12. CDR3 DNA: TGCGCCAGCACCATCCGGGAGGACCCTATCAATGAGCAGTTCTTC. Its translation is CASTIREDPINEQFF.

This clone was observed a few times. The chain uses TRBV20-1 and TRBJ2-1; D not certain. Trimming pared 4 bases from V and 7 bases from J, leaving 8 bases between. Looked up from germline, CDR1 is DFQATT and CDR2 is SNEGSKA (reference sequence). This CDR3 has 11 amino acids. CDR3 sequence: CSAKPLNEQFF. DNA of the CDR3: TGCAGTGCTAAGCCCCTGAATGAGCAGTTCTTC.

This chain links TRBV11-3 with TRBJ2-7; tentative D call: TRBD2 (5 bases). There are 13 residues in the CDR3. Between the trimmed V and J ends, which lost 0 bases and 6 bases, there was a span of 9 bases. Germline V gene lookup returns CDR1 SGHNT and CDR2 YENEEA. Here the CDR3 reads CASSLDHLAEQYF. As DNA, the CDR3 is TGTGCCAGCAGCTTAGATCATCTAGCCGAGCAGTACTTC.

The rearrangement links TRBV6-5 to TRBJ1-1, with 7 bases identical to TRBD1. Germline V gene lookup returns CDR1 MNHEY and CDR2 SVGAGI. V shed 7 bases, J shed 8 bases, and the junction held 7 bases outside the gene matches. The CDR3 consists of 12 residues. The CDR3 nucleotides read TGTGCCAGCACCCGAGGGGGCAGGGAAGCTTTCTTT. Residues: CASTRGGREAFF.

The genes are TRBV7-2 and TRBJ2-3; D perhaps matches TRBD2 (6 bases). Per germline, CDR1 SGHTA and CDR2 FQGNSA. The CDR3 is 16 residues long. The V end was cut by 7 bases, the J end by 0 bases, with 17 bases between. The CDR3 reads CASTAFGGASTDTQYF. The CDR3 DNA is TGTGCCAGCACGGCGTTCGGCGGGGCTAGCACAGATACGCAGTATTTT.

CDR3 coding DNA: TGTGCCTGGACCCCCTGGGGAGGGAGCAATTCACCCCTCCACTTT. It specifies CAWTPWGGSNSPLHF. The chain uses TRBV30 and TRBJ1-6; D gene ambiguous. CDR1 and CDR2 from the germline V gene are GTSNPN and SVGIG (reference sequence). Trimming pared 4 bases from V and 7 bases from J, leaving 17 bases between. There are 15 residues in the CDR3.

This sequence joins TRBV6-6 and TRBJ1-4; D is unresolved. The V gene lost 6 bases and the J gene lost 0 bases, with 8 bases spanning the gap. Germline loops: CDR1 MNHNY, CDR2 SVGAGI (reference sequence). This CDR3 contains 14 residues. The CDR3 DNA is TGTGCCAGCAGAACAGATACAACTAATGAAAAACTGTTTTTT. Residues: CASRTDTTNEKLFF.

This clone was counted between two and nine times. The chain uses TRBV28 and TRBJ1-2, with 8 nucleotides matching TRBD1. Trimming took 5 bases from V and 7 from J; bases not matched to a gene: 15. CDR3 length equals 16 residues. Germline V gene sequence: CDR1 MDHEN, CDR2 SYDVKM. CDR3 loop: CASSPWLSGGAGGYTF. The DNA for the CDR3 is TGTGCCAGCAGTCCCTGGTTGTCAGGGGGCGCGGGTGGCTACACCTTC.

The gene calls are TRBV6-2 or TRBV6-3 and TRBJ2-3; 7 nucleotides agree with TRBD2. The CDR3 is 15 residues long. J gave up 5 bases and V 4 bases, and 9 bases lay outside the gene matches. Germline CDR1 reads MNHEY; CDR2 reads SVGEGT. The CDR3 DNA sequence: TGTGCCAGCAGTTTAAGAGCGGGACGGGGAGATACGCAGTATTTT. It codes for CASSLRAGRGDTQYF.

This clone was detected only once. V usage is TRBV9 and J usage is TRBJ1-3; TRBD1 is a possible D gene (6 bases). The CDR3 totals 14 residues. With 5 bases removed from V and 4 bases from J, the gap between germline ends came to 13 bases. Germline V gene lookup returns CDR1 SGDLS and CDR2 YYNGEE. CDR3 sequence reads: CASRTGPEGNTIYF. The CDR3, as DNA: TGTGCCAGCAGAACAGGGCCGGAGGGAAACACCATATATTTT.

The rearrangement joins TRBV12-3 or TRBV12-4 to TRBJ1-2; D call uncertain. Trimming cost V 1 base and J 2 bases, with 5 bases left between them. The CDR3 covers 13 residues. The CDR3 region is CASSLGTNYGYTF. The CDR3 region has the DNA TGTGCCAGCAGTTTAGGAACAAACTATGGCTACACCTTC.

This clone came up once. The chain carries TRBV23-1 and TRBJ1-5; the D is unclear. TRBV23-1 is an ORF; its function is uncertain. V was pared by 0 bases and J by 1 base, with 13 bases between. The CDR3 loop spans 17 amino acids. CDR3 in DNA: TGCGCCAGCAGTCAATCGAATGGGCAGGTCAGCAATCAGCCCCAGCATTTT. It specifies CASSQSNGQVSNQPQHF.

This chain uses TRBV7-2 with TRBJ2-7, with 8 bases lining up with TRBD1. The germline V gene has CDR1 SGHTA and CDR2 FQGNSA. The CDR3 spans 15 residues. J was trimmed by 2 bases and V by 0 bases; bases with no gene match: 3. The CDR3 DNA follows: TGTGCCAGCAGCTTAGCAGCGACAGGGGCCTACGAGCAGTACTTC. This encodes CASSLAATGAYEQYF.

This rearrangement joins TRBV7-2 to TRBJ1-2; TRBD1 matches at 8 bases. The germline V gene encodes CDR1 SGHTA and CDR2 FQGNSA. The CDR3 contains 13 residues. J was trimmed by 7 bases and V by 7 bases; bases with no gene match: 8. Written as DNA, the CDR3 is TGTGCCAGCACCAGACAGGGGACGCTTGGCTACACCTTC. This encodes CASTRQGTLGYTF.

The chain combines TRBV28 with TRBJ2-3; D not resolved. CDR3 length: 11 residues. The germline V and J ends were trimmed by 6 bases and 4 bases, with 5 bases remaining between them. Germline V gene sequence: CDR1 MDHEN, CDR2 SYDVKM. CDR3 DNA sequence: TGTGCCAGCAGCCTAGCAGATACGCAGTATTTT. Its translation is CASSLADTQYF.

The chain combines TRBV19 with TRBJ1-1; no clear D. Germline assignment: CDR1 LNHDA and CDR2 SQIVND (reference sequence). Trimming shortened V by 6 bases and J by 5 bases, and 13 bases separated the two germline ends. CDR3 length: 13 residues. The CDR3 DNA reads TGTGCCAGTAGACCTAAAGGGAGTACTGAAGCTTTCTTT. This codes for CASRPKGSTEAFF.

As to this clone: One junction end disagrees with the germline gene, perhaps due to a read error. The CDR3 sequence is CASSTPDRGPFRDQPQHF. The CDR3 region has the DNA TGTGCCAGCAGTACTCCGGACAGGGGACCGTTTAGAGATCAGCCCCAGCATTTT. The rearrangement links TRBV19 to TRBJ1-5; TRBD1 matches at 9 bases. From germline, CDR1 is LNHDA and CDR2 SQIVND (reference sequence). The CDR3 is 18 amino acids.

V and J are TRBV7-3 and TRBJ2-5; 7 bases map to TRBD2. Germline values: CDR1 SGHTA, CDR2 FQGTGA. The ends lost 4 bases at V and 2 bases at J; junction bases unmatched: 4. The CDR3 consists of 14 residues. Here the CDR3 DNA reads TGTGCCAGCAGCTGGGGAGGGCAGCAAGAGACCCAGTACTTC. Encoded protein: CASSWGGQQETQYF.

The V gene is TRBV6-1, the J gene TRBJ2-7; 7 bases agree with TRBD1. CDR1 is MNHNS and CDR2 is SASEGT in the germline V gene. There are 16 residues in the CDR3. Losses at the gene ends were 4 bases for V and 0 bases for J; bases not matched to a gene: 9. The CDR3 DNA follows: TGTGCCAGCAGTGCCGCGACAGGGAGCTTCTCCTACGAGCAGTACTTC. It translates to CASSAATGSFSYEQYF.

The CDR3 nucleotides read TGTGCCAGCTCACCACGAGTACAGGGGTGGTTTGAAGCTTTCTTT. This sequence encodes CASSPRVQGWFEAFF. The rearrangement joins TRBV18 to TRBJ1-1; 7 bases agree with TRBD1. Trimming cost V 1 base and J 7 bases; bases outside gene matches: 9. The V gene's germline CDR1 is KGHSH and CDR2 LQKENI. The CDR3 contains 15 residues.

The chain combines TRBV5-3 with TRBJ1-2; D gene ambiguous. TRBV5-3 is given ORF status, its function remaining uncertain. The CDR3 loop spans 11 amino acids. Trimming cost V 0 bases and J 7 bases, with 4 bases left between them. The CDR3 DNA is TGTGCCAGAAGCTTGGACAGTGGCTACACCTTC. Translating gives CARSLDSGYTF.

V is TRBV7-2 and J is TRBJ2-7; a weak D match, TRBD2 (6 bases). Trimming removed 7 bases at V and 4 bases at J, with 20 bases between. The CDR3 has 15 amino acids. The V gene's germline CDR1 is SGHTA and CDR2 FQGNSA. The CDR3: CASTLRGGIGYEQYF. CDR3 nucleotides: TGTGCCAGCACCCTTCGGGGCGGGATAGGTTACGAGCAGTACTTC.

This clone was seen only a few times. The chain combines TRBV6-2 or TRBV6-3 with TRBJ2-5; 14 positions match TRBD2. The CDR3 totals 19 residues. With V trimmed by 4 bases and J by 4 bases, 14 bases remained unmatched. Germline values: CDR1 MNHEY, CDR2 SVGEGT. The CDR3 region has the DNA TGTGCCAGCAGTTTTAGCCCCGGGACTAGCGGGGGATATAGAGAGACCCAGTACTTC. Translating gives CASSFSPGTSGGYRETQYF.

The J gene is TRBJ1-2, the V gene TRBV11-3; D not resolved. V lost 10 bases and J lost 8, with 17 bases in between. The CDR3 is 12 residues long. CDR1 is SGHNT and CDR2 is YENEEA in the germline V gene. The CDR3 DNA follows: TGTGCCACCCCCCCGCCTGACTGGGGCTACACCTTC. It encodes CATPPPDWGYTF.

V is TRBV7-8 and J is TRBJ1-5; TRBD1 is a possible D gene (6 bases). V was pared by 2 bases and J by 6 bases, with 14 bases between. CDR1 is SGHVS and CDR2 is FQNEAQ in the germline V gene. This CDR3 is 15 amino acids long. The CDR3 DNA sequence: TGTGCCAGCAGCTTATCTAAGGGGACAACTCAGCCCCAGCATTTT. Translation gives CASSLSKGTTQPQHF.

This clone occurred a few times. The chain uses TRBV6-5 and TRBJ1-5, with D maybe TRBD1 (6 bases). CDR3 length: 14 residues. The V gene's germline CDR1 is MNHEY and CDR2 SVGAGI. The V end was cut by 2 bases, the J end by 7 bases, with 12 bases between. The CDR3 protein is CASSYTGQGQPQHF. CDR3 DNA sequence: TGTGCCAGCAGTTACACGGGGCAGGGGCAGCCCCAGCATTTT.

V and J are TRBV7-8 and TRBJ1-2; D may be TRBD1 (5 bases). Germline V gives CDR1 SGHVS, CDR2 FQNEAQ. Trimming took off 5 bases at V and 3 bases at J, with 16 bases between the two ends. This CDR3 spans 15 amino acids. CDR3 protein: CASSHSRGGDYGYTF. Written as DNA, the CDR3 is TGTGCCAGCAGCCATTCTCGGGGAGGGGACTATGGCTACACCTTC.

This clone was detected once. This sequence joins TRBV2 and TRBJ1-5, with unresolved D. With 4 bases removed from V and 2 bases from J, the gap between germline ends came to 6 bases. Germline V gives CDR1 SNHLY, CDR2 FYNNEI. The length of the CDR3 is 13 residues. The CDR3 loop is CASSGEGNQPQHF. CDR3 nucleotides: TGTGCCAGCAGTGGCGAGGGCAATCAGCCCCAGCATTTT.

Only one count was recorded for this clone. J is TRBJ2-1 and V is TRBV4-3, with D tentatively TRBD1 (6 bases). CDR1 is LGHNA and CDR2 is YSLEER in the germline V gene. This CDR3 is 15 amino acids long. V dropped 4 bases and J dropped 0 bases, with 10 bases sitting between them. CDR3 bases: TGCGCCAGCAGCCCCCAGGGGAGCTCCTACAATGAGCAGTTCTTC. Translated: CASSPQGSSYNEQFF.